The present TCR beta chain was sequenced within a study of blood T cells in healthy people across ages. The germline V gene has CDR1 MGHRA and CDR2 YSYEKL. The V end was cut by 0 bases, the J end by 8 bases, with 8 bases between. The length of the CDR3 is 13 residues. Researchers report isolating at least 6 million PBMCs per sample. Sample-barcoded 5' priming and a J-beta primer mix drove a second PCR of 7 to 11 cycles. Each CDR3 protein is one row after TCRdb ran MiXCR on the 5' RACE reads. The table lists 1.5 million to 1.8 million distinct CDR3 sequences, 35% to 45% of them singletons. This TCR was recovered from a woman aged 18-29 years in good health. V usage is TRBV4-1 and J usage is TRBJ2-1, with D hard to call. The sequenced sample consisted of blood. CDR3 loop: CASSQEGWYEQFF. CDR3 DNA: TGCGCCAGCAGCCAAGAAGGTTGGTATGAGCAGTTCTTC.